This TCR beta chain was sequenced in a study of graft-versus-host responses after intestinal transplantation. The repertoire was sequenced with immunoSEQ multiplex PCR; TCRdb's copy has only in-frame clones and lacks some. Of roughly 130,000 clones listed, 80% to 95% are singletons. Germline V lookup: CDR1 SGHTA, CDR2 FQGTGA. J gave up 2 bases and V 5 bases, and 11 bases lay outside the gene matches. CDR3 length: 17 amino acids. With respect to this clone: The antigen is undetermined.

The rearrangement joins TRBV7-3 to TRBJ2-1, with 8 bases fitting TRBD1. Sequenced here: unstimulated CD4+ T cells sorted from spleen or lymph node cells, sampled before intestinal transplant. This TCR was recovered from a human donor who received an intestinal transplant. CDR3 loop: CASSPDLGQGTYNEQFF. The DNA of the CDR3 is TGTGCCAGCAGCCCGGATCTCGGACAGGGAACCTACAATGAGCAGTTCTTC.